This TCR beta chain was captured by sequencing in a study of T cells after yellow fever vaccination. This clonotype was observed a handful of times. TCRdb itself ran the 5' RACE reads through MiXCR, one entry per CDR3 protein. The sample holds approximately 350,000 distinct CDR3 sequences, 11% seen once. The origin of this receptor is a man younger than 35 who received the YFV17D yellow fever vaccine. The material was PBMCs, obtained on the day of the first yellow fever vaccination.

The CDR3 region has the DNA TGTGCCAGCACCGTCCTAGGCAACAGTTATAGCAATCAGCCCCAGCATTTT. It specifies CASTVLGNSYSNQPQHF. This rearrangement joins TRBV12-3 or TRBV12-4 to TRBJ1-5; no firm D call. The length of the CDR3 is 17 residues. V dropped 7 bases and J dropped 0 bases, with 19 bases sitting between them.